This T cell receptor beta chain originates from a study of shared clonotypes between healthy human individuals. Sequencing was performed with immunoSEQ multiplex PCR; in TCRdb, only in-frame clones are kept and a portion is missing. The repertoire holds some 1,400,000 clones, with around 97% as singletons. Per germline, CDR1 SGHRS and CDR2 YFSETQ. The CDR3 is made up of 15 amino acids. Trimming removed 3 bases at V and 0 bases at J, with 10 bases between. What was sequenced was naive CD4+ T cells sorted from blood. Subset denoted: CD45RA+ positively selected. The receptor was derived from a man aged 25 to 45 in good health. V gene TRBV5-1 combines with J gene TRBJ2-1; D call uncertain. CDR3 amino acids: CASSSQLSSYNEQFF. The CDR3 DNA is TGCGCCAGCAGCTCCCAGCTGAGCTCCTACAATGAGCAGTTCTTC.